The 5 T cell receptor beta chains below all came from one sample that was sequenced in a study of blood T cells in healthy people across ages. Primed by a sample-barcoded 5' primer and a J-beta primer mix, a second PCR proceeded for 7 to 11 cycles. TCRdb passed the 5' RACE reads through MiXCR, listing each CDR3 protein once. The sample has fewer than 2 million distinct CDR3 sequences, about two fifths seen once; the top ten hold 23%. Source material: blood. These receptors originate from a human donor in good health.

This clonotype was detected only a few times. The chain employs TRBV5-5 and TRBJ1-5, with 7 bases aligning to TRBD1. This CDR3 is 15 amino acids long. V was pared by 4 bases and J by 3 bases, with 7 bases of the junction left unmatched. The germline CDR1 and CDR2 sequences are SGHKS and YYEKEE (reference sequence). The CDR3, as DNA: TGTGCCAGCAGCAGAACCGGACAGGCCAATCAGCCCCAGCATTTT. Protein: CASSRTGQANQPQHF.

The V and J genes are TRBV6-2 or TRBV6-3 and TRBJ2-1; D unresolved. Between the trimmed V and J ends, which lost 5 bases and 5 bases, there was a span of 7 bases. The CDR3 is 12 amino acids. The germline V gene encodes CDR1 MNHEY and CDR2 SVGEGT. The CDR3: CASSISNNEQFF. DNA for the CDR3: TGTGCCAGCAGTATTTCAAACAATGAGCAGTTCTTC.

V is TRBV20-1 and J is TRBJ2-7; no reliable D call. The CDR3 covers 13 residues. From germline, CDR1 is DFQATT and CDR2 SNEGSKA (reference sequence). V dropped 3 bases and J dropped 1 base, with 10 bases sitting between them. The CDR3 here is CSASLGPSYEQYF. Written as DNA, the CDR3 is TGCAGTGCTAGTTTAGGCCCTTCCTACGAGCAGTACTTC.

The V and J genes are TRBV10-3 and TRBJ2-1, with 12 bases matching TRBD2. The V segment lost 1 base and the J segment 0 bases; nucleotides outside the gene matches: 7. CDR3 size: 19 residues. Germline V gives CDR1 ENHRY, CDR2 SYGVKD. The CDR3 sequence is CAISEWRTSGTSSYNEQFF. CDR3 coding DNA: TGTGCCATCAGTGAGTGGAGGACTAGCGGGACGAGCTCCTACAATGAGCAGTTCTTC.

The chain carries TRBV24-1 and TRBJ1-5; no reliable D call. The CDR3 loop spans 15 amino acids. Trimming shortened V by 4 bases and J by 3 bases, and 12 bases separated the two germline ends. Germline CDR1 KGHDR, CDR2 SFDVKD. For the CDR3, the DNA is TGTGCCACCAGTGACCCCCGGGCCCTCAATCAGCCCCAGCATTTT. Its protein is CATSDPRALNQPQHF.